The entry that follows covers one TCR beta chain sequence. As yet, its antigen is unknown. Indicated treatment: roughly 10-day PBMC culture with coronavirus spike peptide pools or control peptides (ViraFEST assay). Researchers used the Oncomine TCR Beta short-read assay to sequence DNA from cultured CD4+ T cells. TCRdb processed the PCR reads anew with MiXCR; each CDR3 protein has one entry. The data contain tens of thousands of distinct CDR3 sequences, 70% of them singletons. The V end lost 3 bases, the J end lost 11 bases, and 16 bases lay between the germline ends. The germline V gene has CDR1 LNHDA and CDR2 SQIVND (reference sequence). The CDR3 loop spans 13 amino acids. The data were obtained in a study of vaccination and CD4 T cells after COVID-19.

The specimen sequenced was CD4+ T cells from blood, cultured in vitro. The rearrangement joins TRBV19 to TRBJ1-1; D gene ambiguous. The source of this sequence is a human donor who had recovered from COVID-19. CDR3: CASSISSGSYAFF. The CDR3 region has the DNA TGTGCCAGTAGTATCTCATCGGGATCGTATGCTTTCTTT.